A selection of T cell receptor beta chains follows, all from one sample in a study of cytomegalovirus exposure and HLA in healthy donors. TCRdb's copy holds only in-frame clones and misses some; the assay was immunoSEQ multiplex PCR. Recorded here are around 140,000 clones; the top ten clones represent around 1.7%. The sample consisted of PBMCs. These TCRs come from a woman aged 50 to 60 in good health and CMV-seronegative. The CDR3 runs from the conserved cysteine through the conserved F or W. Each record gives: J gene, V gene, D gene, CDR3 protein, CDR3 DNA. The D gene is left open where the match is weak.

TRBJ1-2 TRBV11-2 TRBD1 CASSSGQGGWNYGYTF TGTGCCAGCAGCTCGGGACAGGGTGGGTGGAACTATGGCTACACCTTC
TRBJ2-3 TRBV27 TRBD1 CASSLKAGTGLPHTQYF TGTGCCAGCAGTTTGAAGGCCGGGACAGGTCTTCCCCATACGCAGTATTTT
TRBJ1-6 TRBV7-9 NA CASSSPAGGPVAPLHF TGTGCCAGCAGCTCCCCCGCCGGGGGTCCGGTCGCACCCCTCCACTTT
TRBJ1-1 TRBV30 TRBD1 CAWSQLDRGDTEAFF TGTGCCTGGAGTCAACTCGACAGGGGTGATACTGAAGCTTTCTTT
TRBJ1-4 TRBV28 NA CASSSWAATNEKLFF TGTGCCAGCAGTTCTTGGGCCGCAACTAATGAAAAACTGTTTTTT
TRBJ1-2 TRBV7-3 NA CASAQGGRIYGYTF TGTGCCAGCGCCCAGGGAGGTCGAATTTATGGCTACACCTTC
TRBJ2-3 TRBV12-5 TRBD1 CASGLECKTGNGPDTQYF TGTGCTAGTGGTTTGGAATGTAAGACAGGGAATGGCCCAGATACGCAGTATTTT
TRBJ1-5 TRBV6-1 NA CASSGPLVPRQPQHF TGTGCCAGCAGTGGGCCCCTAGTGCCACGGCAGCCCCAGCATTTT
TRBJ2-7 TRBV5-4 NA CASSPRRSGNVYEQYF TGTGCCAGCAGCCCGCGGAGGTCCGGGAATGTTTACGAGCAGTACTTC
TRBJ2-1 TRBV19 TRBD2 CASSISGGRSYNEQFF TGTGCCAGTAGTATCAGCGGGGGGCGCTCCTACAATGAGCAGTTCTTC
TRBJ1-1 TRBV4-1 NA CASSQPNRVGTEAFF TGCGCCAGCAGCCAACCCAACAGGGTAGGAACTGAAGCTTTCTTT
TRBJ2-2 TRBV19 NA CASMGATGELFF TGTGCCAGTATGGGGGCTACCGGGGAGCTGTTTTTT
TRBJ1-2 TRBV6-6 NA CASSWDSGQRGGYTF TGTGCCAGCAGTTGGGATTCCGGACAAAGGGGTGGCTACACCTTC
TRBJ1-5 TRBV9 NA CASSVGTNSNQPQHF TGTGCCAGCAGCGTAGGGACTAACTCCAATCAGCCCCAGCATTTT
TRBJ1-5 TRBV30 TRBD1 CAWSGTGSQPQHF TGTGCCTGGAGTGGGACAGGGAGTCAGCCCCAGCATTTT
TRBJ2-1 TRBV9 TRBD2 CASSVSSGRANEQFF TGTGCCAGCAGCGTATCTAGCGGAAGGGCCAATGAGCAGTTCTTC
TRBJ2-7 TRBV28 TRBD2 CASSPTFASGSSIRRSYEQYF TGTGCCAGCAGTCCAACCTTCGCTAGCGGGAGTTCAATAAGGCGCTCCTACGAGCAGTACTTC
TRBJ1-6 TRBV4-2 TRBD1 CASSQDRGESSPLHF TGTGCCAGCAGCCAAGACAGGGGGGAAAGTTCACCCCTCCACTTT
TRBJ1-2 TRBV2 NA CASSGGEPIANYGYTF TGTGCCAGCAGCGGAGGGGAGCCTATAGCTAACTATGGCTACACCTTC
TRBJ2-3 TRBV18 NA CASSPQYEDTQYF TGTGCCAGTTCTCCCCAATATGAGGATACGCAGTATTTT
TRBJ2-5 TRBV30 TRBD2 CAWSRAGETQYF TGTGCCTGGAGTAGAGCGGGGGAGACCCAGTACTTC
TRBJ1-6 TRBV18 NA CASSIREDSPLHF TGTGCCAGCTCGATCAGGGAGGATTCACCCCTCCACTTT
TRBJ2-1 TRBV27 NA CASRGDERRGRYNEQFF TGTGCCAGCAGGGGGGACGAGAGGCGGGGGCGCTACAATGAGCAGTTCTTC
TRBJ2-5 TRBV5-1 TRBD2 CASSPQGGEQETQYF TGCGCCAGCAGCCCTCAGGGAGGGGAGCAAGAGACCCAGTACTTC
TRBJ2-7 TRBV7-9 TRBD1 CASRPWGQGYEQYF TGTGCCAGCAGGCCATGGGGACAGGGTTACGAGCAGTACTTC
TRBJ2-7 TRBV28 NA CASSLQQTEQYF TGTGCCAGCAGTTTACAACAAACCGAGCAGTACTTC
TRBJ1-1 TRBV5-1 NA CASRPTSRTEAFF TGCGCCAGCAGGCCGACAAGCCGGACTGAAGCTTTCTTT
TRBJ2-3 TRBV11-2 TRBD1 CASSSSQGNTQYF TGTGCCAGCAGCTCATCACAGGGGAATACGCAGTATTTT
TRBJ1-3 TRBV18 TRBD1 CASSPTGENTIYF TGTGCCAGCTCACCGACAGGGGAAAACACCATATATTTT
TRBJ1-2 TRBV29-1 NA CSVLKQRNYGYTF TGCAGCGTTTTAAAACAGAGAAACTATGGCTACACCTTC
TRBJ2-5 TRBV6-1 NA CASSVYTQDSFRETQYF TGTGCCAGCAGTGTTTATACCCAGGACAGTTTTCGAGAGACCCAGTACTTC
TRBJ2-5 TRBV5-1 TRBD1 CASSLQGQGTKTQYF TGCGCCAGCAGCTTGCAGGGACAGGGTACGAAGACCCAGTACTTC
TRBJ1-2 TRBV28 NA CASSGTDPANYGYTF TGTGCCAGCAGTGGTACAGACCCGGCTAACTATGGCTACACCTTC
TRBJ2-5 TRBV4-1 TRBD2 CASSQDPPSGGQETQYF TGCGCCAGCAGCCAAGATCCCCCTAGCGGGGGCCAAGAGACCCAGTACTTC
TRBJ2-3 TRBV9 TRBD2 CASSSRLAGPTDTQYF TGTGCCAGCAGCTCCCGACTAGCGGGACCCACAGATACGCAGTATTTT
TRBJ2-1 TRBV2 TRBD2 CASRKSGGVNNEQFF TGTGCCAGCAGAAAGAGCGGGGGGGTGAACAATGAGCAGTTCTTC
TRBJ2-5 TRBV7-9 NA CASRRETQYF TGTGCCAGCAGACGGGAGACCCAGTACTTC
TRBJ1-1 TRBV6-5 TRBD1 CASSYSWAGGRTEAFF TGTGCCAGCAGTTACTCGTGGGCAGGGGGCAGGACTGAAGCTTTCTTT
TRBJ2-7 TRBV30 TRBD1 CAWSRDRGRHEQYF TGTGCCTGGAGTCGGGACAGGGGGCGCCACGAGCAGTACTTC
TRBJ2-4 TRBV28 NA CASTTGLAKNIQYF TGTGCCAGCACTACAGGGCTAGCCAAAAACATTCAGTACTTC
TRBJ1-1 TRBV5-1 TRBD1 CASSLAGGQGNTEAFF TGCGCCAGCAGCTTGGCCGGGGGACAGGGGAACACTGAAGCTTTCTTT
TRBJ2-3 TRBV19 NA CASTPEGTDTQYF TGTGCCAGTACCCCCGAGGGCACAGATACGCAGTATTTT
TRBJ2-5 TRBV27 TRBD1 CASSTDREETQYF TGTGCCAGCAGTACGGACAGGGAAGAGACCCAGTACTTC
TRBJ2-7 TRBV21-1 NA CAMDRGKSSYEQYF TGTGCCATGGACAGGGGGAAGAGCTCCTACGAGCAGTACTTC
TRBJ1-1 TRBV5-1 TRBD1 CASSLARDRGRVTEAFF TGCGCCAGCAGCCTTGCTCGTGACAGGGGGCGAGTCACTGAAGCTTTCTTT
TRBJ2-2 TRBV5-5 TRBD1 CASSSPQGANTGELFF TGTGCCAGCAGCTCACCGCAGGGGGCAAACACCGGGGAGCTGTTTTTT
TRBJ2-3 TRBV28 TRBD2 CASSRGLAGASTDTQYF TGTGCCAGCAGCCGCGGACTAGCGGGAGCTAGCACAGATACGCAGTATTTT
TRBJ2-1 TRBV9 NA CASSQGGNEQFF TGTGCCAGCAGCCAGGGGGGCAATGAGCAGTTCTTC